Below, one TCR beta chain is given with its context. This entry belongs to a study of blood T cell repertoires in COVID-19. Whole-study context: Material from acute and convalescent COVID-19 was sourced from the United States, Italy and Spain.

Germline V gives CDR1 KGHSH, CDR2 LQKENI. This CDR3 region has 16 residues. V was shortened by 2 bases and J by 5 bases, with 18 bases between the two germline ends. Some clones are missing from TCRdb's copy, which holds only in-frame ones; the method was immunoSEQ multiplex PCR. Counted here are a few hundred thousand clones, more than 75% occurring once; the ten biggest clones make up 6.5% to 9.5%. Input material: peripheral blood. The chain links TRBV18 to TRBJ1-2; D perhaps matches TRBD1 (5 bases). The sequence derives from a woman in her forties or fifties who had recovered from COVID-19. The CDR3 DNA reads as TGTGCCAGCTCACCAGCACGGGGGGACGGTATTTATGGCTACACCTTC. It encodes CASSPARGDGIYGYTF. The whole variable domain, filled in from reference TRBV18 and TRBJ1-2, reads NAGVMQNPRHLVRRRGQEARLRCSPMKGHSHVYWYRQLPEEGLKFMVYLQKENIIDESGMPKERFSAEFPKEGPSILRIQQVVRGDSAAYFCASSPARGDGIYGYTFGSGTRLTVV.